The 10 T cell receptor beta chains listed next were all sequenced from one sample in a study of T cell responses to AZD1222 COVID-19 vaccine. This table comes from immunoSEQ multiplex PCR, and its TCRdb copy is limited to in-frame clones, with some not included. The sample carries approximately 100,000 clones, 85% to 90% recorded once. Sequenced here: peripheral blood, sampled on day 0 of AZD1222 vaccination. These receptors were obtained from an adult in good health.

The V gene is TRBV11-3, the J gene TRBJ1-3, with TRBD1 as a possible D gene (6 bases). Germline V gene sequence: CDR1 SGHNT, CDR2 YENEEA. Trimming left V 8 bases short and J 9 bases short, with 20 bases between. The CDR3 has 14 amino acids. CDR3 loop: CASSQGGIGRTIYF. In nucleotides, the CDR3 is TGTGCCAGCTCGCAAGGGGGAATAGGGCGCACCATATATTTT.

V gene TRBV25-1 combines with J gene TRBJ1-1, with TRBD1 matching over 8 bases. The CDR3 consists of 14 residues. Germline CDR1 MGHDK, CDR2 SYGVNS. Trimming cost V 4 bases and J 5 bases; bases outside gene matches: 6. DNA for the CDR3: TGTGCCAGCAGTGTCGGACAGGGAGGAACTGAAGCTTTCTTT. It is translated as CASSVGQGGTEAFF.

The chain recombines TRBV4-1 with TRBJ1-3; no firm D call. CDR1 is MGHRA, CDR2 YSYEKL, per germline. Trimming took off 5 bases at V and 0 bases at J, with 11 bases between the two ends. The CDR3 runs 15 residues. The DNA for the CDR3 is TGCGCCAGCAGCGACCACCAGAGCTCTGGAAACACCATATATTTT. Its translation is CASSDHQSSGNTIYF.

The chain uses TRBV6-1 and TRBJ1-4; D is unclear. V lost 3 bases and J 5 bases, leaving 10 bases between the germline ends. There are 14 residues in the CDR3. Germline CDR1 reads MNHNS; CDR2 reads SASEGT. CDR3 DNA sequence: TGTGCCAGCAGTGAGGGGAGCCTAAATGAAAAACTGTTTTTT. Its translation: CASSEGSLNEKLFF.

The rearrangement joins TRBV5-4 to TRBJ2-2; D call uncertain. Trimming took 0 bases from V and 1 from J, leaving 10 bases between them. The germline V gene has CDR1 SGHNT and CDR2 YYREEE (reference sequence). CDR3 length: 16 residues. CDR3 sequence reads: CASSLGAGGNTGELFF. CDR3 DNA sequence: TGTGCCAGCAGCTTGGGAGCCGGTGGGAACACCGGGGAGCTGTTTTTT.

The chain joins TRBV5-1 to TRBJ1-3; D is ambiguous. V was pared by 2 bases and J by 0 bases, with 9 bases between. The CDR3 totals 15 residues. CDR1 is SGHRS, CDR2 YFSETQ, per germline. Here the CDR3 DNA reads TGCGCCAGCAGCTTCTCAGGCGACTCTGGAAACACCATATATTTT. Its protein product is CASSFSGDSGNTIYF.

The V gene is TRBV11-3, the J gene TRBJ2-7; no clear D gene. This CDR3 region has 14 residues. V was pared by 2 bases and J by 6 bases, with 14 bases between. Germline lookup yields CDR1 SGHNT and CDR2 YENEEA. The DNA of the CDR3 is TGTGCCAGCAGCTTATGGCGTAAGGGTCGCGAGCAGTACTTC. This translates into CASSLWRKGREQYF.

This sequence joins TRBV19 and TRBJ1-1; the D gene is possibly TRBD1 (6 bases). V was cut by 6 bases and J by 12 bases, with 14 bases left in between. The germline V gene has CDR1 LNHDA and CDR2 SQIVND (reference sequence). This CDR3 contains 11 residues. CDR3 residues: CASRKDSGTFF. The CDR3 coding sequence is TGTGCCAGTAGAAAGGACAGTGGGACTTTCTTT.

This clone appeared a single time. The chain combines TRBV5-1 with TRBJ2-5; 7 positions match TRBD1. J was trimmed by 5 bases and V by 6 bases; bases with no gene match: 4. CDR1 and CDR2 from the germline V gene are SGHRS and YFSETQ. This CDR3 has 12 residues. The CDR3 spells CASTGGWETQYF. The CDR3 DNA sequence: TGCGCCAGCACAGGGGGATGGGAGACCCAGTACTTC.

The chain links TRBV2 to TRBJ2-1; D gene uncertain. The V end was cut by 7 bases, the J end by 8 bases, with 21 bases between. Germline-derived CDR1 and CDR2 are SNHLY and FYNNEI. The length of the CDR3 is 15 residues. The DNA of the CDR3 is TGTGCCAGCACCCAGATAGGTCTAGAGGTCCATGAGCAGTTCTTC. This codes for CASTQIGLEVHEQFF.